This T cell receptor (beta chain) was found in a study of T cell repertoires in ileal Crohn's disease (dated by TCRdb to between 2018 and 2020). Regarding the research as a whole: The median duration of disease was around 7.3 years, and at the time of surgery 30% to 35% of patients were active smokers. Every patient underwent surgery because of a complication, which was stricturing disease in around 60% of cases and penetrating disease in approximately 40%. Postoperative therapy was given to about half of the patients, with thiopurines administered to 11 patients and anti-TNF agents administered to approximately 20 patients. TCR repertoire analysis was done in about 57 Crohn's disease patients from a prospective multicentre cohort. The study was conducted in parallel with a multicentre cohort that was designed to identify predictors of early endoscopic recurrence following ileocolonic resection. A Rutgeerts score above i0 was used to define endoscopic postoperative recurrence. A total of roughly 170 mucosal samples from around 60 patients were sequenced, with samples obtained at several locations on the surgical specimen and at postoperative endoscopy. Paper-wide results and their limitations: Higher percentages of high-frequency clones at the time of surgery were linked to endoscopic recurrence, and every patient with clonality above 26.8% (18/57) had recurrence. More high-frequency clones were carried by sorted CD8 T cells than by CD4 T cells, suggesting that mucosal expansions were mainly CD8. Patients who were active smokers at surgery had a significantly higher proportion of clonal expansions than non-smokers (around 25% vs 18%, p=0.02). Only a subgroup of patients, of unstated size, had mucosal CD4 and CD8 T cells sorted and sequenced.

Adults with ileal or ileocolonic Crohn's disease and an indication for ileocolonic resection were eligible for inclusion. Whole ileal mucosal biopsies were stored frozen at -80°C before DNA extraction. Genomic DNA was extracted from frozen whole biopsies with a TRizol-based method and quantified on a NanoDrop 2000 spectrophotometer. Roughly 550 nanograms of biopsy DNA per sample were submitted for commercial TCRB immunosequencing. Adaptive Biotechnology amplified CDR3 regions from genomic DNA with a two-step multiplex PCR that controlled for amplification bias. Primers for every V and J gene segment were used in the first PCR, and barcodes and Illumina adapters were added in the second PCR. CDR3 libraries were sequenced using an Illumina instrument. The authors' pipeline ran thus. Vendor-provided pipelines were combined with custom analysis of raw data in R/Bioconductor under R version 3.3.0. Clonality, which ranges from 0 to 1, was calculated as the inverse of the normalised Shannon entropy across all productive clones. High-frequency clones were defined as the repertoire share of the top 100 clones, retaining only clones passing a 95% confidence test. Repertoire diversity was measured with the Simpson index, and overlap between samples was measured with the Morisita-Horn index. TCRdb limited this immuneACCESS table to in-frame rearrangements with V and J called. A share of clones is missing; checked studies link under half to unresolved V genes, and the rest is unexplained. From that table come the V and J calls and clone size; the DNA was used to work out D and trimming. Within this sample are around 15,000 clones, with just over 70% of them counted one time only. Jointly, the top ten make up roughly 5% of the sample.

Points on this clone: The antigen it binds to is not known. Nothing much larger sits one base from this clone, and base qualities are not available.

V was cut back by 2 bases and J by 0 bases, leaving a gap of 11 bases between them. Sequences MNHEY (CDR1) and SVGAGI (CDR2) are obtained from the germline V gene. The CDR3 runs 15 amino acids, cysteine and phenylalanine included. Only the CDR3 DNA stays, 45 bases, in frame from base 1. The receptor was derived from an adult with Crohn's disease. This chain joins TRBV6-5 to TRBJ2-7; matching of 5 bases hints at TRBD2 as the D gene. The sequenced material came from ileal tissue. The nucleotides are TGTGCCAGCAGTTACGGAGCGGCAAACTCCTACGAGCAGTACTTC. It is translated as CASSYGAANSYEQYF.